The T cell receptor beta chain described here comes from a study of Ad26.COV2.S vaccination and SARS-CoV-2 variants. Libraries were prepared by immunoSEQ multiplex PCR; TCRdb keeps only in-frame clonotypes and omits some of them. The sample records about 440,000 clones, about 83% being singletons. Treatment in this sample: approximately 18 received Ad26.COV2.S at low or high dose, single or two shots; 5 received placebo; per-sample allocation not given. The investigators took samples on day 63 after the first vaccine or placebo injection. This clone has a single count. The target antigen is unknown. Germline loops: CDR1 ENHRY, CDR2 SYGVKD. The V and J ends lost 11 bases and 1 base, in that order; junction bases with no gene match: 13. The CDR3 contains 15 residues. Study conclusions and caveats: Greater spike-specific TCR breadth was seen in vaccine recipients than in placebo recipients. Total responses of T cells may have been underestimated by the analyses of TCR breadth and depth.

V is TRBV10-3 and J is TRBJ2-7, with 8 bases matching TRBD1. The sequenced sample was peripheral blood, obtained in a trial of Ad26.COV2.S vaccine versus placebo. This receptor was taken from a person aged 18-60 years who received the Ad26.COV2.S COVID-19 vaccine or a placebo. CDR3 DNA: TGTGCCTCGGGACAGGAGACCCTCGCATCCTACGAGCAGTACTTC. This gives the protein CASGQETLASYEQYF.